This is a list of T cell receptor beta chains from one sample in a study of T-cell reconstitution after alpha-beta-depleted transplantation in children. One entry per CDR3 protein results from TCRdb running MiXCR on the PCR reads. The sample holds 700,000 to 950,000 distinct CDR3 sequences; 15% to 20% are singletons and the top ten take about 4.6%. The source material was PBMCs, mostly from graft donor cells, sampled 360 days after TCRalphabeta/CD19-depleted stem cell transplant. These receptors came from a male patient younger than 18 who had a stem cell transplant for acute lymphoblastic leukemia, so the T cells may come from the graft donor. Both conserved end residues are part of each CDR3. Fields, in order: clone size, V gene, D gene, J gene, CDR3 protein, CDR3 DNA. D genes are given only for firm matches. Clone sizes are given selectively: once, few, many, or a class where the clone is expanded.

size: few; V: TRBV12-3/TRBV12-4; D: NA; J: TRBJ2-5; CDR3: CASSLLARETQYF; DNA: TGTGCCAGCAGTTTGCTCGCACGGGAGACCCAGTACTTC
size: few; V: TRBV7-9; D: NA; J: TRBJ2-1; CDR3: CASGLLTYNEQFF; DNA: TGTGCCAGCGGACTACTTACCTACAATGAGCAGTTCTTC
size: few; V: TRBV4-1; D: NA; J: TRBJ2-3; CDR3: CASSQVPGRSTDTQYF; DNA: TGCGCCAGCAGCCAAGTTCCGGGAAGGAGCACAGATACGCAGTATTTT
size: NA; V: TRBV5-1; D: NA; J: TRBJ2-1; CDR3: CASSQKRSYNEQFF; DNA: TGCGCCAGCAGCCAAAAGCGCTCCTACAATGAGCAGTTCTTC
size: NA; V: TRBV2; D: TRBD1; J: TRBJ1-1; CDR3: CASSGTGVGAFF; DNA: TGTGCCAGCAGTGGGACAGGGGTTGGAGCTTTCTTT
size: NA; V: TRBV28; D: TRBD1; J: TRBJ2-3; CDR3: CASSLIRTGGFTDTQYF; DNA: TGTGCCAGCAGTTTAATTCGGACAGGGGGCTTCACAGATACGCAGTATTTT
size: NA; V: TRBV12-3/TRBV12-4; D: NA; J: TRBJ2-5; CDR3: CASSHLTNPGETQYF; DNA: TGTGCCAGCAGCCACCTGACTAACCCGGGGGAGACCCAGTACTTC
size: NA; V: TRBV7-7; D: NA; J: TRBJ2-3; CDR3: CASSAYWGDTQYF; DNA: TGTGCCAGCAGCGCGTACTGGGGGGATACGCAGTATTTT
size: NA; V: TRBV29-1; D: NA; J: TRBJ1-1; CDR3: CSVAWAVTEAFF; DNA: TGCAGCGTTGCTTGGGCCGTCACTGAAGCTTTCTTT
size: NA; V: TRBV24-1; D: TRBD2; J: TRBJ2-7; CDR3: CATSDPWTSDIYEQYF; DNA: TGTGCCACCAGTGATCCCTGGACTAGCGACATTTACGAGCAGTACTTC
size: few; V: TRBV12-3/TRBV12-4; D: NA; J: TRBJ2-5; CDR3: CASSSPGGTQETQYF; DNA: TGTGCCAGCTCCTCCCCCGGAGGGACCCAAGAGACCCAGTACTTC
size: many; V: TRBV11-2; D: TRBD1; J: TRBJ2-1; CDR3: CASSLNPGQGIYNEQFF; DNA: TGTGCCAGCAGCCTAAATCCGGGACAGGGGATCTACAATGAGCAGTTCTTC
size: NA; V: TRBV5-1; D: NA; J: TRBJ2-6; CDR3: CASSFEPLGSGANVLTF; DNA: TGCGCCAGCAGCTTTGAGCCCCTGGGATCTGGGGCCAACGTCCTGACTTTC